These T cell receptor beta chains were read from a single sample in a study of blood T cell repertoires in COVID-19. Profiled with immunoSEQ multiplex PCR; TCRdb holds only in-frame clones, not every one. The sample contains tens of thousands of clones, less than 85% of which appear only once. Sequenced sample: peripheral blood. The receptors here all came from a man in his fifties or sixties with acute or convalescent COVID-19. CDR3s leave out the opening cysteine and the closing phenylalanine or tryptophan.

TRBV18	ASSQTGANEKLF
TRBV2	ASSEAQLFMNTEAF
TRBV5-1	ASSLSGTASSYNSPLH
TRBV2	ASSEEQHSGNTIY
TRBV28	ASSRTGFGNEQF
TRBV5-1	ASSSFPGTDTEAF
TRBV4-1	ASSQEHGTENYEQY
TRBV30	AWSSGRGYTEAF
TRBV5-5	ASSQLTDMNTEAF
TRBV7-3	ASSLQVSSTDTQY
TRBV2	ASSQSENYGYT
TRBV6-1	ASSESYRLSGNTIY
TRBV6-6	ASSPGSLSNQPQH
TRBV30	ASTLGASNYGYT
TRBV2	ASTRDRGEQY
TRBV7-3	ASSSGLGEETQY
TRBV28	ASSFPGEGMTGANVLT
TRBV5-1	ASSSLTGMNTEAF
TRBV19	ASSMRQGVDEQF
TRBV7-8	ASSLAWDRGRNEQY
TRBV10-2	ASSERSANEKLF
TRBV7-3	ASSSSGTGVYGYT
TRBV5-1	ASSLEGAEAF
TRBV18	ASSPDRESNYGYT
TRBV6-5	ASSRQGSTDTQY
TRBV5-1	ASSPTGLDTEAF
TRBV6-5	ASSPMTGAQETQY
TRBV28	ASSFESGGGAETQY
TRBV5-6	ASSSPRTEVYNEQF
TRBV15	ATSLDLFADTQY
TRBV2	ASSGQGANTEAF
TRBV10-2	ASSESPTSTDTQY
TRBV5-8	ASSFHRGYEQF
TRBV7-3	ASSFGTTGTAAGYT
TRBV19	ASSIRTGGDHEQF
TRBV6-2/TRBV6-3	ASSYAEGADTQY
TRBV7-2	ASSPSAGLQSYEQY
TRBV10-3	AISDPGAGETQY
TRBV7-2	ASSLDRLTGELF
TRBV9	ASSVGVGSQPQH
TRBV5-1	ASSLGGSATNEKLF
TRBV19	ASSIGVATGGSGANVLT
TRBV7-3	ASSLDGGAPNEQF
TRBV5-1	ASSLGGSGQETQY
TRBV7-2	ASSPRGGPYGYT